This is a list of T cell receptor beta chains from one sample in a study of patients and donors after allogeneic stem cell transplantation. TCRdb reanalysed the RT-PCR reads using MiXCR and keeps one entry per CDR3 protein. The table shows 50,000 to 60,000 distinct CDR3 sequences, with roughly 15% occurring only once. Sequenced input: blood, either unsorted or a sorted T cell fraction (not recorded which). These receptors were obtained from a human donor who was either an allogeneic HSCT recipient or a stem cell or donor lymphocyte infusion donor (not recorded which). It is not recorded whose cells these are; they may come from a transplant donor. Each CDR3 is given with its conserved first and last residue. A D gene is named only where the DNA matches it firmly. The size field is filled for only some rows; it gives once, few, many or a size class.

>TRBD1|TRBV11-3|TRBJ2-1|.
TGTGCCAGCAGCCCTACAGGGGCCCACAATGAGCAGTTCTTC
CASSPTGAHNEQFF
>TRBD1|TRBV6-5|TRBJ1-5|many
TGTGCCAGCAGTCCACAGGGGGTTGTGGGGCCCCAGCATTTT
CASSPQGVVGPQHF
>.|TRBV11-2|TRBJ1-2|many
TGTGCCAGCAGCTTAAATCCTAACTATGGCTACACCTTC
CASSLNPNYGYTF
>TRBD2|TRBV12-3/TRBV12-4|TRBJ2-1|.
TGTGCCAGCAGTCCCGGGACTAGTTACGACAATGAGCAGTTCTTC
CASSPGTSYDNEQFF
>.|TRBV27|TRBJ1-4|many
TGTGCCAGCAGCCGGAGGGGTGTCGGGAATGAAAAACTGTTTTTT
CASSRRGVGNEKLFF
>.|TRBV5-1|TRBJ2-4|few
TGCGCCAGCAGCCTCGACTTAGTGGCCAAAAACATTCAGTACTTC
CASSLDLVAKNIQYF
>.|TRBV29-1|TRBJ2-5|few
TGCAGCGTTGAAGACAGGGGCCAAGAGACCCAGTACTTC
CSVEDRGQETQYF
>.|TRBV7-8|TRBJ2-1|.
TGTGCCAGCAGCTCCGTCTGGGTCGATGAGCAGTTCTTC
CASSSVWVDEQFF
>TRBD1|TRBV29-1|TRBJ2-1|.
TGCAGCGGAACCGGGACAGGAATATACAATGAGCAGTTCTTC
CSGTGTGIYNEQFF
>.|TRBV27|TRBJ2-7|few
TGTGCCAGCAGTTTAAACAGACTTGGCGAGCAGTACTTC
CASSLNRLGEQYF
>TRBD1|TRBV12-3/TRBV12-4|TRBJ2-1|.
TGTGCCAGCAGCCCCGGATTCGGAAGTGACAGGGAAGAGTTCTTC
CASSPGFGSDREEFF
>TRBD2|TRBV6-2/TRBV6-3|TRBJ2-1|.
TGTGCCAGCAGCCCGAGAGGGAGGGCTTTCAATGAGCAGTTCTTC
CASSPRGRAFNEQFF